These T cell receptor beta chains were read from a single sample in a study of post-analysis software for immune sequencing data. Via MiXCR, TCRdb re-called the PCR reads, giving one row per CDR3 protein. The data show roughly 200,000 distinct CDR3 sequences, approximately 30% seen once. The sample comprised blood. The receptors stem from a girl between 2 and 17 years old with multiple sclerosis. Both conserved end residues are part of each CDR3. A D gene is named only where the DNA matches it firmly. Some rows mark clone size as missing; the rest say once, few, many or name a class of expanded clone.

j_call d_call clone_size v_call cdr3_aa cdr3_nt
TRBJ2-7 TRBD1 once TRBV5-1 CASGASGTGGYEQYF TGCGCCAGCGGCGCCTCCGGGACAGGCGGCTACGAGCAGTACTTC
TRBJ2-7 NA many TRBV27 CASSLRASYEQYF TGTGCCAGCAGCCTCAGGGCCTCCTACGAGCAGTACTTC
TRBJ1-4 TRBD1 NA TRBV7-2 CASSSSGTGVSGEKRFF TGTGCCAGCAGCTCTTCCGGGACAGGTGTAAGCGGTGAAAAACGGTTTTTT
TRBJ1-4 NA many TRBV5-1 CASSWSGKEKLFF TGCGCCAGCAGCTGGTCTGGGAAGGAAAAACTGTTTTTT
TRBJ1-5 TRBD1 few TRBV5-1 CASSEGQGHQPQHF TGCGCCAGCAGCGAGGGACAGGGCCATCAGCCCCAGCATTTT
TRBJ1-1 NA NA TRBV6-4 CASSDSPENTEAFF TGTGCCAGCAGTGACTCGCCGGAGAACACTGAAGCTTTCTTT
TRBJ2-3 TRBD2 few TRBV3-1 CAGSSTSGRGTQYF TGTGCCGGCAGCAGTACTAGCGGGAGAGGAACGCAGTATTTT
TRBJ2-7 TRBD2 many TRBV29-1 CSVIRGLAGSYEQYF TGCAGCGTTATTAGAGGACTAGCGGGTTCGTACGAGCAGTACTTC
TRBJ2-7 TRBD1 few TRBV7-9 CASSTFQGAYEQYF TGTGCCAGCAGCACGTTCCAGGGGGCCTACGAGCAGTACTTC
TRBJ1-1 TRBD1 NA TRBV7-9 CAPAARGLNTEAFF TGTGCCCCAGCCGCGAGGGGGCTGAATACTGAAGCTTTCTTT
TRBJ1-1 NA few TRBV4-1 CASRGGTEAFF TGCGCCAGCCGCGGGGGGACTGAAGCTTTCTTT
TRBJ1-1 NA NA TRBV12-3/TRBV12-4 CASSWTRGHAEAFF TGTGCCAGCAGTTGGACTCGGGGTCACGCTGAAGCTTTCTTT
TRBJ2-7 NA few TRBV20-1 CGARNPRAGSGNEQYF TGCGGTGCTAGAAATCCCAGGGCCGGGTCCGGGAACGAGCAGTACTTC
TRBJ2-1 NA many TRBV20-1 CSARDPVLILANEQFF TGCAGTGCTAGAGATCCGGTCTTAATACTAGCCAATGAGCAGTTCTTC
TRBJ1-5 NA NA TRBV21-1 CASSKAGRLNQPQHF TGTGCCAGCAGCAAAGCGGGCCGGCTCAATCAGCCCCAGCATTTT
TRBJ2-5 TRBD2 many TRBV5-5 CASSRWGGYQETQYF TGTGCCAGCAGCCGGTGGGGGGGGTACCAAGAGACCCAGTACTTC
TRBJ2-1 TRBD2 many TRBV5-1 CASSPPGLAAVRNEQFF TGCGCCAGCAGCCCCCCAGGACTAGCGGCAGTGAGGAATGAGCAGTTCTTC
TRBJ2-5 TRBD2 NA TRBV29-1 CSALAGGETQYF TGCAGCGCACTAGCGGGAGGCGAGACCCAGTACTTC
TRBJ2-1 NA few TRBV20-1 CSAIRPRERNNEQFF TGCAGTGCTATCCGTCCCCGAGAGAGGAACAATGAGCAGTTCTTC
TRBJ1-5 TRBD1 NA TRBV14 CASSQGDRAGNQPQHF TGTGCCAGCAGCCAAGGTGACAGGGCGGGCAATCAGCCCCAGCATTTT
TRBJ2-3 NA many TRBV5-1 CASSLYGWGDPMADTQYF TGCGCCAGCAGCTTGTATGGCTGGGGGGACCCTATGGCAGATACGCAGTATTTT
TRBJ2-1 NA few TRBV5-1 CASSPGPQVSDEQFF TGCGCCAGCAGCCCGGGGCCTCAAGTCAGCGATGAGCAGTTCTTC
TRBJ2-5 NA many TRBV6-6 CASTRTGSLETQYF TGTGCCAGCACTCGGACCGGGTCGTTGGAGACCCAGTACTTC
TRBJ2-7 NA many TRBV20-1 CSASYVESYEQYF TGCAGTGCTAGTTATGTAGAGTCCTACGAGCAGTACTTC
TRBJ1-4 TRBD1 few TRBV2 CASSSGTGYEKLFF TGTGCCAGCAGTAGCGGGACAGGTTACGAAAAACTGTTTTTT
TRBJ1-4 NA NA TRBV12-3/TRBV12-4 CASRDQGTPNEKLFF TGTGCCAGCAGGGACCAGGGTACCCCTAATGAAAAACTGTTTTTT
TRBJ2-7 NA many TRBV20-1 CSATPGYYYEQYF TGCAGTGCTACCCCAGGGTATTATTACGAGCAGTACTTC
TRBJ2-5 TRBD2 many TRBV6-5 CASSYRRGAPETQYF TGTGCCAGCAGTTATCGGCGGGGGGCCCCAGAGACCCAGTACTTC
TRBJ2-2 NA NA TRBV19 CASSITRAGELFF TGTGCCAGTAGTATAACCAGGGCGGGGGAGCTGTTTTTT
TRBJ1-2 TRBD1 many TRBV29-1 CSVRDSLSYGYTF TGCAGCGTCCGGGACAGCTTATCCTATGGCTACACCTTC
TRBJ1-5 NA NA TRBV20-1 CSAKASDNQPQHF TGCAGTGCTAAGGCCAGTGACAATCAGCCCCAGCATTTT
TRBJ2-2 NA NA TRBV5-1 CASSRDTNTGELFF TGCGCCAGCAGCAGGGACACGAACACCGGGGAGCTGTTTTTT
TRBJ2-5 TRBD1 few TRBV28 CASGNRGHQETQYF TGTGCCAGCGGCAACAGGGGGCACCAAGAGACCCAGTACTTC
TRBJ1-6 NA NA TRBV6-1 CASSGSYNSPLHF TGTGCCAGCAGTGGGTCCTATAATTCACCCCTCCACTTT
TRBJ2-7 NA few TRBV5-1 CASSPGTVPAYEQYF TGCGCCAGCAGCCCGGGGACTGTGCCCGCCTACGAGCAGTACTTC
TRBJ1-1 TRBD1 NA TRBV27 CASSIQGANTEAFF TGTGCCAGCAGTATACAGGGGGCGAACACTGAAGCTTTCTTT
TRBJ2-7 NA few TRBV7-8 CASSLVAGLYEQYF TGTGCCAGCAGCTTAGTGGCAGGGTTGTACGAGCAGTACTTC
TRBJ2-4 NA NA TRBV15 CAISRDQGGAKNIQYF TGTGCCATCAGCAGAGATCAAGGGGGAGCCAAAAACATTCAGTACTTC
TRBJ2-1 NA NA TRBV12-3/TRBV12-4 CASSLGVGLPARSEQFF TGTGCCAGCAGTTTAGGAGTGGGGCTACCGGCCCGTTCCGAGCAGTTCTTC
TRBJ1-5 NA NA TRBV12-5 CASGLEVGQPQHF TGTGCTAGTGGTCTGGAAGTGGGTCAGCCCCAGCATTTT
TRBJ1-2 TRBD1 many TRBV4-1 CASSQGDRASGYTF TGCGCCAGCAGCCAAGGGGACAGGGCTAGTGGCTACACCTTC
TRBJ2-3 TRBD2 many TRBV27 CASTDGTSGSRGQYF TGTGCCAGCACCGACGGGACTAGCGGGAGTCGTGGGCAGTATTTT
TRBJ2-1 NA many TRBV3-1 CASSHGPIPSSYNEQFF TGTGCCAGCAGCCATGGTCCGATTCCGAGCTCCTACAATGAGCAGTTCTTC
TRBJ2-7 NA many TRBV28 CASSPSWTATGEQYF TGTGCCAGCAGTCCGTCTTGGACAGCCACGGGGGAGCAGTACTTC
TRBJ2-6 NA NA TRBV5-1 CASSLDRPNNVLAF TGCGCCAGCAGCTTGGATCGACCTAACAACGTCCTGGCTTTC